The clone carrying this T cell receptor beta chain was picked up many times. CDR3 length: 15 residues. Trimming stripped 2 bases from V and 0 bases from J, with 9 bases between. Looked up from germline, CDR1 is LGHNA and CDR2 is YSLEER. With listed TCR primers and previously described methods, bulk TCR libraries were prepared. One entry per CDR3 protein results from TCRdb running MiXCR on the PCR reads. Of roughly 86,000 distinct CDR3 sequences listed, about 20% are singletons. This sample is part of a study of molecular identifiers for immune sequencing clone quantification. The gene calls are TRBV4-3 and TRBJ2-3; D is unclear. The sample comprised naive CD8+ T cells from blood, with Jurkat cell RNA spiked in. As to subset: FACS-sorted CD8+CD4-CCR7+CD45RA+ naive T cells. This receptor was obtained from a human donor in good health. Some libraries in this study had Jurkat cell RNA spiked in. The CDR3 is CASSQFTASTDTQYF. CDR3 DNA sequence: TGCGCCAGCAGCCAATTTACAGCTAGCACAGATACGCAGTATTTT.